This TCR beta chain is from a study of blood T cell repertoires in COVID-19. Study summary: The analysed material was cDNA or gDNA that came from T cells, B-cell-depleted T cells, or PBMCs.

Original methodology: Amplification from reference gene primers served as the basis for estimated nucleated cell counts. The table came from immunoSEQ multiplex PCR; TCRdb's copy has only in-frame clones and leaves some out. V, J and clone size are taken as reported in that table, and D and trimming were inferred from the DNA itself. The sample has around 22,000 clones, 91% seen once. Trimming pared 5 bases from V and 0 bases from J, leaving 10 bases between. The CDR3 extends over 14 amino acids. In germline, CDR1 is SNHLY, CDR2 FYNNEI. The TCR was taken from a woman in her 70s with active COVID-19. Input material: peripheral blood. The rearrangement uses TRBV2 and TRBJ1-1; D is ambiguous. CDR3 amino acids: CASSLEQLNTEAFF. CDR3 DNA sequence: TGTGCCAGCAGTCTTGAACAATTGAACACTGAAGCTTTCTTT.